This TCR beta chain was documented in a study of CD4 T cells in lung cancer (dated by TCRdb to about 2019). Context from the whole study: In the study, blood T cells from NSCLC patients were screened for responses to candidate mutation-encoded neoepitopes, and neoantigen-specific CD4+ T-cell clones and TCRs were isolated. Aged 60 to 69 when blood was donated, the resected patients, most of whom were former smokers, had either lung adenocarcinoma or squamous cell carcinoma. Before blood donation, treatments including platinum chemotherapy had been received by the patients, and nivolumab or pembrolizumab had been received by some of the patients. The frequency of neoantigen-specific clonotypes in tumor resections, non-adjacent lung and cultured T-cell products was tracked by TCRB deep sequencing.

PBMCs were stimulated for 13 days with mutant 27-mer peptides together with IL21, IL7, IL15 and IL2, and were then restimulated with autologous B cells pulsed with peptide. After restimulation with peptide-pulsed B cells, live IFNgamma-secreting T cells were sorted on a FACS Aria2 by cytokine capture. At limiting dilution of around 3 or 10 cells per well, the sorted cells were expanded for roughly 14 to 20 days with irradiated allogeneic PBMCs, phytohemagglutinin and IL2. Peripheral blood samples or leukapheresis products were obtained from the patients. To screen the expanded lines for antigen specificity, an IFNgamma ELISA was run against autologous B cells pulsed with mutant peptides. Here is what the overall study found, with its caveats: Rather than memory responses to the cancer, some blood-derived responses might reflect cross-reactivity or in vitro priming of naive T cells. IFNgamma-sorted cells included nonspecific IFNgamma producers of unknown purity, so expanded lines ranged from monoclonal to oligoclonal.

CDR1 and CDR2 are drawn from the germline V gene (reference sequence): MNHEY, SMNVEV. Cut back by 3 bases and 6 bases, the V and J ends lie 12 bases apart. The CDR3 spans 14 residues, from the cysteine through the phenylalanine. Kept here is only the CDR3 DNA, which spans 42 bases and is read in frame from base 1. To prepare the library, the immunoSEQ multiplex PCR assay was applied. DNA was isolated with Qiagen DNeasy or QIAamp micro DNA kits and TCRB sequenced with the Adaptive Biotechnology human TCRB sequencing kit. An Illumina MiSeq was used to sequence the TCRB libraries. The authors processed their data as follows. The kit provider's software was used to analyze TCRB sequence data, and Fisher's exact test was applied to assess tumor enrichment of clonotype templates. This immuneACCESS table, as held by TCRdb, lists in-frame sequences with V and J called but not all clones. Of the missing ones, under half trace to an unresolved V gene in checked studies; the others have no known cause. That table gives V, J and clone size, and the DNA gave D and trimming. A total of 290 or so clones appear in this sample, around 90% of them only once. The ten biggest clones cover approximately 86% of the sample.

As concerns this clone: Its cognate antigen has yet to be identified. No base qualities exist here, and no much larger clone lies one base off it.

This clonotype was obtained from a woman in her fifties or sixties with non-small cell lung cancer. Some clones in this sample may be carry-over from other donors' samples. Sequencing was done on a sample of a CD4+ T cell line or clone grown in culture. The sequence links TRBV27 to TRBJ2-1; no confident D gene assignment can be made. For the CDR3, the sequence is CASSFTTAGNEQFF. The nucleotide sequence reads TGTGCCAGCAGTTTTACGACGGCAGGCAATGAGCAGTTCTTC.